This T cell receptor beta chain was sequenced during a study of a mutant IDH1 vaccine in newly diagnosed glioma. Study-level information: Radiotherapy, temozolomide, or both had been given previously, and both were given to most.

Libraries were prepared by immunoSEQ multiplex PCR; TCRdb keeps only in-frame clonotypes and omits some of them. Of tens of thousands of clones listed, about four fifths are singletons. Regarding the study as a whole: Induction of immune responses by the vaccine occurred in about 92% of patients.

Of note for this clone: What it binds is not known.

Specified time point: baseline, week 1 (first vaccination visit). Described treatment: pre-vaccination baseline after standard-of-care therapy. Newly diagnosed WHO grade 3 or 4 IDH1-mutant, ATRX-lost astrocytomas were identified in the donors. The TCR was taken from a woman between 45 and 60 years old with glioma. This material consisted of PBMCs, taken from a glioma patient treated with radiotherapy, temozolomide or both.

CDR3 in amino acids: CASSLTGAYNSPLHF. DNA of the CDR3: TGTGCCAGCAGCTTAACAGGGGCCTATAATTCACCCCTCCACTTT. This chain links TRBV11-2 with TRBJ1-6, with 7 bases identical to TRBD1. V dropped 2 bases and J dropped 2; count of bases not matched to a gene: 0. The CDR3 consists of 15 residues. Germline loops: CDR1 SGHAT, CDR2 FQNNGV.